This TCR beta chain is drawn from a study of blood T cells in healthy people across ages (dated by TCRdb to 2014 to 2015). Some background on the complete study: Template switching captured roughly one uniquely barcoded TCR beta cDNA molecule per two T cells in model experiments. Donors were grouped into four age groups: young (average roughly 17 years), middle-aged (around 39), aged (about 60) and long-lived (around 82). Age-related changes in TCR beta repertoire diversity were measured in the study by deep sequencing normalized with unique cDNA molecular identifiers. Using the same blood draw, the study looked at two additional independent replicas of 1 million unique cDNA reads for two donors, one aged 18 to 30 and the other aged 80 or older. Overall study outcomes, separate from this receptor: Observed TCR beta diversity correlated strongly with the percentage of naive T cells measured by flow cytometry. Donor CMV infection status was unknown, potentially confounding age-related changes in expanded clonotypes. Compared with the aged group, the long-lived group had more naive CD4+ T cells, fewer expanded clones and increased TCR diversity, a pattern suggesting age selection. Estimates of total diversity based on one million sequenced T cells were considered lower bounds and underestimates. Observed TCR beta diversity per million T cells fell roughly linearly with age, and a significant reduction was already apparent by age roughly 41. Conclusive comparison of naive and antigen-experienced compartments was prevented by the profiling of bulk unsorted PBMCs.

The junction shows trimming of 7 bases on V and 9 bases on J, plus 16 bases between the germline ends. The germline V gene yields MNHNS for CDR1 and SASEGT for CDR2. Counted from cysteine to phenylalanine, this CDR3 has 13 amino acids. The kept DNA is CDR3 alone, 39 bases in frame from the first base. As for this clonotype: This clone's antigen is unknown. No quality values exist for individual bases; no much larger clone is one base distant.

Systemically healthy Caucasian individuals from Russia, 35 to 50 in total and aged 6 to 90 years, were included as donors. Approximately 9.3 milliliters of peripheral blood were collected from each donor into EDTA-treated Vacutainer tubes. PBMCs were isolated by Ficoll-Paque density-gradient centrifugation, with at least 6.5 million obtained per sample. Trizol reagent was used to extract total RNA from the PBMCs, yielding at least 5 micrograms per sample. For every donor, flow cytometry on a PBMC aliquot measured the percentage of naive CD45RAhigh/CD27high T cells. The receptor library was made with 5' RACE. The sample was run on an Illumina HiSeq 2500. A second PCR of roughly 6 to 11 cycles was run with a J-beta primer mix and a sample-barcoded 5' primer. Each TCR beta cDNA molecule received a unique molecular identifier from a template-switch 5' adaptor carrying 12 random nucleotides. Each sample yielded at least 3 million CDR3-containing paired-end reads. The Mint cDNA synthesis kit, primed by a TRBC-specific oligonucleotide, was used to synthesize first-strand cDNA from all RNA. Following uracil-DNA glycosylase treatment, a first 18-cycle PCR with universal primers M1SS and BC2_uni_R was performed on all cDNA. For the original study's pipeline: For normalization, 1 million high-quality reads, each with a distinct molecular identifier, were randomly selected from each sample. Reads with shared molecular identifiers were discarded instead of being binned into consensus sequences. MiTCR, run with a Q25 quality threshold and the strictest error-elimination algorithm, handled CDR3 identification, clonotype clustering and error correction. A nonparametric unseen species model using Euler transformation provided a lower-bound estimate of total TCR beta diversity. TCRdb reworked the public reads: Q25 trimming with fastp, MiXCR clone assembly, productive beta chains retained. Under each unique CDR3 protein, matching rows form one entry showing the most common genes and DNA. TCRdb assigned the V and J calls; the authors' analysis was not used. Recorded for this sample are approximately 580,000 distinct CDR3 sequences; around 24% of them occurred a single time. The top ten hold just over 8.5% of the sample.

This sample was shared with a second study, whose subject was T cells of mothers and their children. The second source states: The donors were nine systemically healthy Caucasian individuals, made up of three mothers and their six children. cDNA synthesis used all of the extracted RNA, with around 1.5 ug of RNA in each 15 ul reaction. In the second PCR, the M1S primer introduced both the sample barcodes and 2-4 random nucleotides. Over 9.5 million TCR beta CDR3 reads were obtained for each mother, and 2.5 million to 3 million reads were obtained for each child. Thymic selection shapes the output of TCR recombination in a similar way in related and unrelated pairs, and inherited differences have a minor effect. Normalized repertoire overlap in related mother-child pairs was always slightly higher than in unrelated mother-child pairs, but the difference was never significant. With a sensitivity of approximately 93 clones per million clonotypes, no persistent microchimeric T cell clones were detected. To look for features that set related mother-child pairs apart from unrelated individuals, the researchers ran deep NGS to compare the TCR beta repertoires of mothers and children. On average, the children were approximately 11 +/- 4 years old, while the mothers were about 40 +/- 4 years old. After adapter ligation was performed with NEBNext reagents, the libraries were sequenced on an Illumina HiSeq 2000 with 100+100 nt paired-end reads. To avoid cross-contamination, the mother libraries and the child libraries were prepared a month apart and sequenced in separate runs. Between about 500,000 and 2,100,000 distinct TCR beta clonotypes were identified per donor. Naive TCR beta clonotypes were estimated from low-frequency clonotypes matched to each donor's FACS-determined naive share, without sorting.

The TCR originated in a boy aged 5 to 17 in good health. Sequenced input: blood. Here the chain combines TRBV6-1 and TRBJ2-1, with the D call perhaps TRBD1 or TRBD2, as 5 bases match in each case. The base sequence is TGTGCCAGCATCCTTACCCCCGGGGCTGAGCAGTTCTTC. It translates to CASILTPGAEQFF.